The source of this TCR beta chain is a study of human T cells and chemical hapten exposure. Study-wide context: On about 2 cm by about 2 cm of upper inner arm skin, sensitization was performed with 2% DPC. Patch tests put 0.01% DPC on the upper back, read at 6 days. Scalp application of diphenylcyclopropenone was performed weekly in patients across the entire roughly 22-week study.

It was the library that attached unique molecular identifiers to individual cDNA molecules. In TCRdb, the reads were re-called with MiXCR into one record per CDR3 protein. The profile covers fewer than 5,500 distinct CDR3 sequences, with 49% appearing a single time and roughly 3.2% taken by the ten largest. Treatment denoted: therapeutic diphenylcyclopropenone sensitization with weekly scalp DPC. The TCR sequence derives from an adult with alopecia areata. Some clones in this sample may be carry-over from other donors' samples. This table probably holds off-target reads from a library built for another chain. The sequences come from whole blood, collected before DPC sensitization or 2, 6, or about 24 weeks after (not recorded which).

The CDR3 DNA reads as TGTGCCAGCAGTGGGACTAGAGGAAACAATGAGCAGTTCTTC. Translating gives CASSGTRGNNEQFF. The rearrangement joins TRBV7-2 to TRBJ2-1; 8 bases align to TRBD2. Losses at the gene ends were 6 bases for V and 5 bases for J; bases not matched to a gene: 6. Germline V gene sequence: CDR1 SGHTA, CDR2 FQGNSA. CDR3 size: 14 residues.